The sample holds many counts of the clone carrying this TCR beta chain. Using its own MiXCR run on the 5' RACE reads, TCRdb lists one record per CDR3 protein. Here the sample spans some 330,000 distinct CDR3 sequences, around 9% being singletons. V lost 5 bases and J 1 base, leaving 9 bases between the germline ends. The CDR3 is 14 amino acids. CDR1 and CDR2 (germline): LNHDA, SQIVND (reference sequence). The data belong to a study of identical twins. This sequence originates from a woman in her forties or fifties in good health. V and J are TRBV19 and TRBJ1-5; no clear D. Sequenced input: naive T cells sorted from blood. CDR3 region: CASSLGRSNQPQHF. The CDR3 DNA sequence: TGTGCCAGTAGTCTCGGACGGAGCAATCAGCCCCAGCATTTT.